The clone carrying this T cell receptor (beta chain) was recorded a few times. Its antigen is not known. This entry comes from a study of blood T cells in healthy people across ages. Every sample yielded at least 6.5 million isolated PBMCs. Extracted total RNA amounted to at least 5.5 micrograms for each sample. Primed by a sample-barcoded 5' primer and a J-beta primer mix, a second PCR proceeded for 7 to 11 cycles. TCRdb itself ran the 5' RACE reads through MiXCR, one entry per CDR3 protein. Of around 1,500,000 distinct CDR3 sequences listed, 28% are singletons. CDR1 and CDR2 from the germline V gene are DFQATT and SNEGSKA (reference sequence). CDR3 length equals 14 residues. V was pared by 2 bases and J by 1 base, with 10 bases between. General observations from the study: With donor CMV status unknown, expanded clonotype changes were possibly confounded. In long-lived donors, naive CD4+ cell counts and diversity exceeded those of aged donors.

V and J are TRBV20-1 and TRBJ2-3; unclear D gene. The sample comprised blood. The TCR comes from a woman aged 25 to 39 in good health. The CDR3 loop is CSARSPPRTDTQYF. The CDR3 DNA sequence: TGCAGTGCTAGAAGCCCCCCCCGCACAGATACGCAGTATTTT.